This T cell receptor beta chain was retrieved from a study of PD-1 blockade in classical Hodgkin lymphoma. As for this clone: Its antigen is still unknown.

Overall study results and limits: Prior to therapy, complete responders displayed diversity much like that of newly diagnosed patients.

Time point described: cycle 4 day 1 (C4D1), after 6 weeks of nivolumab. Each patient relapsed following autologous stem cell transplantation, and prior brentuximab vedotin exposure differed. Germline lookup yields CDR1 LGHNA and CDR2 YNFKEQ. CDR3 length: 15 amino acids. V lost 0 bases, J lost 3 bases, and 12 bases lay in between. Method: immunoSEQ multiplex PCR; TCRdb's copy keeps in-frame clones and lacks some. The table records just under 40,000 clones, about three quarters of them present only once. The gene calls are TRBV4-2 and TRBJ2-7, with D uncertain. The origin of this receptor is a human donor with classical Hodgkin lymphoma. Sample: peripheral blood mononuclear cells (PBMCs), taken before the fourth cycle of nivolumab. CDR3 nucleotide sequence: TGTGCCAGCAGCCAAGAGGCCCTATCCCTCTACGAGCAGTACTTC. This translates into CASSQEALSLYEQYF.